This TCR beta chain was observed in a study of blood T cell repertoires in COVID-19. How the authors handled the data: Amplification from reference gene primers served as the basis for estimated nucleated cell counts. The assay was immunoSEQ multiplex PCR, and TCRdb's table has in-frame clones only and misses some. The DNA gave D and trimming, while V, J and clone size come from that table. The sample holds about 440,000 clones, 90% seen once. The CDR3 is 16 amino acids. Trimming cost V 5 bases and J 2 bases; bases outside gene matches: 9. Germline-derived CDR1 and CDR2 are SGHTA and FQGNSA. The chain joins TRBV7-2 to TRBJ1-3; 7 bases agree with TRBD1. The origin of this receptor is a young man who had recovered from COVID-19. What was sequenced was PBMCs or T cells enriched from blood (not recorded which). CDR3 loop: CASSPRGGQTGNTIYF. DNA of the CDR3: TGTGCCAGCAGCCCTCGAGGGGGCCAAACTGGAAACACCATATATTTT.